This TCR beta chain was observed in a study of T-cell memory formation after mild COVID-19. Regarding the study as a whole: The study detected some responding clones in pre-infection memory, suggesting cross-reactive memory joined.

5'RACE primed from the constant segment yielded TCR alpha and TCR beta cDNA libraries bearing sample barcodes and UMIs. MiXCR, run by TCRdb on the 5' RACE reads, gives a single entry per CDR3 protein. The sample yields 470,000 or so distinct CDR3 sequences, more than 20% seen once. Points on this clonotype: Its specificity is not known.

The junction had 11 bases not matched to a gene; V was cut back by 9 bases and J by 6 bases. Germline V CDR1 and CDR2: LNHNV, YYDKDF (reference sequence). This CDR3 contains 14 residues. This chain links TRBV15 with TRBJ2-3, with 8 positions matching TRBD1. The origin of this receptor is an adult woman who had mild COVID-19 (a few samples of this study predate the infection). Cell type and time point are not known. The sample consisted of PBMCs or a T cell subset sorted from them (not recorded which). The CDR3 nucleotides read TGTGCCACGTCCAGGGGGCTGGTGTCGGATACGCAGTATTTT. Amino acid sequence: CATSRGLVSDTQYF.